These T cell receptor beta chains were read from a single sample in a study of T cell changes during pregnancy in multiple sclerosis. Produced via immunoSEQ multiplex PCR; TCRdb's table is partial and in-frame only. The sample lists around 36,000 clones, roughly nine tenths occurring once. Sequencing used peripheral blood, obtained before pregnancy. All receptors derive from a female donor with multiple sclerosis, enrolled in a pregnancy study. Each CDR3 is given with its conserved first and last residue. A D gene is named only where the DNA matches it firmly. Clone size is not always given. Where it is, it says once, few, many or a class for expanded clones.

>TRBJ2-1|NA|TRBV7-2|NA
CASSLAWASAQNEQFF
TGTGCCAGCAGCCTAGCGTGGGCTAGCGCCCAGAATGAGCAGTTCTTC
>TRBJ2-5|TRBD1|TRBV5-1|NA
CASSLTGRGETQYF
TGCGCCAGCAGCCTGACAGGGAGAGGAGAGACCCAGTACTTC
>TRBJ2-2|NA|TRBV5-5|NA
CASSYEVAGELFF
TGTGCCAGCAGCTACGAGGTTGCCGGGGAGCTGTTTTTT
>TRBJ2-7|NA|TRBV7-9|NA
CASSPWGDSGSYEQYF
TGTGCCAGCAGCCCCTGGGGGGACTCCGGCTCCTACGAGCAGTACTTC
>TRBJ2-2|TRBD2|TRBV2|NA
CASSDSSLAGVPGELFF
TGTGCCAGCAGTGATTCCTCCCTAGCGGGAGTCCCCGGGGAGCTGTTTTTT
>TRBJ2-1|NA|TRBV11-2|NA
CASRGGGGINEQFF
TGTGCCAGCAGGGGGGGCGGGGGCATCAATGAGCAGTTCTTC
>TRBJ2-5|NA|TRBV30|NA
CASKAPGAGETQYF
TGTGCCTCCAAGGCCCCAGGGGCGGGTGAGACCCAGTACTTC
>TRBJ1-2|TRBD1|TRBV5-5|NA
CASSADRNYGYTF
TGTGCCAGCAGCGCGGACAGGAACTATGGCTACACCTTC
>TRBJ2-7|TRBD2|TRBV6-5|NA
CASSYRGLAGAEQYF
TGTGCCAGCAGTTACCGCGGACTAGCGGGAGCGGAGCAGTACTTC
>TRBJ2-2|TRBD1|TRBV28|NA
CASIEQGARAGELFF
TGTGCCAGCATAGAACAGGGGGCGCGCGCCGGGGAGCTGTTTTTT
>TRBJ2-5|NA|TRBV7-2|once
CASSLYGQETQYF
TGTGCCAGCAGCTTATACGGCCAAGAGACCCAGTACTTC
>TRBJ2-7|TRBD2|TRBV7-8|NA
CASSFRTSGIYEQYF
TGTGCCAGCAGCTTTCGGACTAGCGGGATCTACGAGCAGTACTTC
>TRBJ2-7|NA|TRBV11-1|NA
CASRADGTSTYEQYF
TGTGCCAGCAGGGCAGACGGGACTTCAACCTACGAGCAGTACTTC
>TRBJ1-1|TRBD1|TRBV10-3|NA
CAIADRVTEAFF
TGTGCCATCGCAGACAGGGTAACTGAAGCTTTCTTT
>TRBJ2-1|NA|TRBV5-4|NA
CASSSRTEYNEQFF
TGTGCCAGCAGCTCACGGACAGAGTACAATGAGCAGTTCTTC
>TRBJ1-1|NA|TRBV6-5|NA
CASRTGYTEAFF
TGTGCCAGCAGGACAGGCTACACTGAAGCTTTCTTT
>TRBJ1-2|NA|TRBV4-1|NA
CASSQRGSYTF
TGCGCCAGCAGCCAAAGGGGAAGCTACACCTTC
>TRBJ2-3|TRBD2|TRBV6-1|NA
CASRGTSGSPDTQYF
TGTGCCAGCAGAGGGACTAGCGGGAGCCCAGATACGCAGTATTTT
>TRBJ2-3|TRBD2|TRBV19|NA
CASSVGTSGQDTQYF
TGTGCCAGTAGTGTAGGGACTAGCGGCCAGGATACGCAGTATTTT
>TRBJ2-1|TRBD1|TRBV6-1|NA
CASSESLRDRVNEQFF
TGTGCCAGCAGTGAATCCCTCCGGGACAGGGTTAATGAGCAGTTCTTC
>TRBJ2-3|TRBD2|TRBV29-1|NA
CSVELAGGGDTQYF
TGCAGCGTTGAACTAGCGGGAGGAGGAGATACGCAGTATTTT
>TRBJ2-1|TRBD2|TRBV9|NA
CASSVEGREWNEQFF
TGTGCCAGCAGCGTAGAGGGGCGGGAGTGGAATGAGCAGTTCTTC
>TRBJ1-2|NA|TRBV30|NA
CAWNPGEPYGYTF
TGTGCCTGGAACCCCGGAGAACCCTATGGCTACACCTTC
>TRBJ2-5|TRBD1|TRBV27|NA
CASSLKQGGTLQETQYF
TGTGCCAGCAGTTTAAAACAGGGGGGTACCCTCCAAGAGACCCAGTACTTC
>TRBJ1-4|NA|TRBV11-3|once
CASSSFRGATNEKLFF
TGTGCCAGCAGCTCATTCAGGGGAGCAACTAATGAAAAACTGTTTTTT
>TRBJ2-7|NA|TRBV5-4|NA
CASSLGQRAYEQYF
TGTGCCAGCAGCTTGGGACAGCGGGCCTACGAGCAGTACTTC
>TRBJ2-7|TRBD2|TRBV2|once
CASSETSGQRYEQYF
TGTGCCAGCAGTGAAACTAGCGGACAACGATACGAGCAGTACTTC
>TRBJ2-2|NA|TRBV4-1|NA
CASSQSIAATNTGELFF
TGCGCCAGCAGCCAATCCATAGCGGCGACGAACACCGGGGAGCTGTTTTTT
>TRBJ1-3|NA|TRBV6-6|NA
CASSYAGNSGNTIYF
TGTGCCAGCAGTTACGCGGGCAACTCTGGAAACACCATATATTTT
>TRBJ2-2|TRBD2|TRBV4-1|NA
CASSQVIAGAPGELFF
TGCGCCAGCAGCCAAGTGATAGCGGGAGCTCCCGGGGAGCTGTTTTTT
>TRBJ1-2|TRBD1|TRBV9|NA
CASSVDGGQGSGGYTF
TGTGCCAGCAGCGTAGATGGAGGACAGGGGAGTGGTGGCTACACCTTC
>TRBJ2-1|NA|TRBV5-1|NA
CASSLYGGARPRDEQFF
TGCGCCAGCAGCTTGTACGGGGGAGCGCGCCCTCGGGATGAGCAGTTCTTC
>TRBJ2-7|NA|TRBV7-9|NA
CASSFGGAEQYF
TGTGCCAGCAGCTTTGGCGGGGCCGAGCAGTACTTC
>TRBJ1-1|NA|TRBV19|NA
CASSAREGVTEAFF
TGTGCCAGTAGTGCCAGGGAGGGAGTCACTGAAGCTTTCTTT
>TRBJ1-1|NA|TRBV30|NA
CAWNTGFNTEAFF
TGTGCCTGGAATACAGGGTTCAACACTGAAGCTTTCTTT